A single sample gave rise to the 19 T cell receptor beta chains below, sequenced in a study of cytomegalovirus exposure and HLA in healthy donors. PCR primers comprised 60 Vbeta and 13 Jbeta primers. Only in-frame clones appear in the TCRdb table, and some are missing; sequencing was by immunoSEQ multiplex PCR. Of about 150,000 clones detected, approximately 88% appear once; the ten largest clones hold 0.95% to 1.5%. Specimen: PBMCs. Every receptor here comes from a boy aged 2 to 10 in good health and CMV-seronegative.

In regard to this clone: One end of the junction fails to match germline, which may point to a read error. J is TRBJ1-2 and V is TRBV2; the match to TRBD1 covers 9 bases. Germline CDR1 is SNHLY and CDR2 is FYNNEI. This CDR3 contains 15 residues. The CDR3 protein is CASSELGQGVSGYIF. Written as DNA, the CDR3 is TGTGCCAGCAGTGAATTGGGACAGGGTGTTTCGGGCTACATCTTC.

This clone was seen once. V gene TRBV27 combines with J gene TRBJ1-5; D uncertain. From germline, CDR1 is MNHEY and CDR2 SMNVEV (reference sequence). This CDR3 region has 15 residues. Trimming stripped 5 bases from V and 6 bases from J, with 17 bases between. CDR3 sequence reads: CASSPIAGSSQPQHF. As DNA, the CDR3 is TGTGCCAGCAGTCCTATCGCAGGTTCATCTCAGCCCCAGCATTTT.

In the case of this clone: Other nucleotide sequences from this sample produce the same CDR3. The chain employs TRBV4-1 and TRBJ1-1; D is possibly TRBD1 (6 bases). Germline CDR1 and CDR2: MGHRA and YSYEKL. Deletions cut 3 bases from V and 3 bases from J, with 11 bases between. The CDR3 consists of 14 residues. CDR3 sequence reads: CASSQSQGYTEAFF. CDR3 in DNA: TGCGCCAGCAGCCAGTCACAGGGATACACTGAAGCTTTCTTT.

This chain connects TRBV7-9 to TRBJ2-2; possibly TRBD2 for D (6 bases). Trimming removed 3 bases at V and 0 bases at J, with 11 bases between. This CDR3 has 16 amino acids. Per germline, CDR1 SEHNR and CDR2 FQNEAQ (reference sequence). The CDR3 region has the DNA TGTGCCAGCAGCTTTCAATTAGCGGCGAACACCGGGGAGCTGTTTTTT. It is translated as CASSFQLAANTGELFF.

V is TRBV7-9 and J is TRBJ2-1; maybe TRBD2 (6 bases). CDR1 is SEHNR, CDR2 FQNEAQ, per germline (reference sequence). V lost 5 bases and J lost 9, with 8 bases in between. The CDR3 is made up of 11 amino acids. CDR3 protein: CASSAEGEQFF. For the CDR3, the DNA is TGTGCCAGCAGCGCGGAGGGTGAGCAGTTCTTC.

The chain is built from TRBV7-2 and TRBJ1-5; D call uncertain. V lost 0 bases, J lost 1 base, and 7 bases lay in between. CDR3 size: 15 residues. Germline assignment: CDR1 SGHTA and CDR2 FQGNSA. The CDR3 nucleotides are TGTGCCAGCAGCTTAGCTGGGAGAAGCAATCAGCCCCAGCATTTT. It yields the protein CASSLAGRSNQPQHF.

The chain joins TRBV5-6 to TRBJ2-5; 8 positions match TRBD2. V gave up 4 bases and J gave up 4 bases; unmatched junction bases: 9. From germline, CDR1 is SGHDT and CDR2 YYEEEE. The CDR3 is made up of 15 amino acids. CDR3 bases: TGTGCCAGCAGCCCAGTAGCGGGAAAGGGAGAGACCCAGTACTTC. Amino acid sequence: CASSPVAGKGETQYF.

This chain connects TRBV6-1 to TRBJ2-1; 10 bases align to TRBD2. The CDR3 totals 14 residues. The V gene's germline CDR1 is MNHNS and CDR2 SASEGT. The J segment lost 3 bases and the V segment lost 6 bases, leaving 2 bases of the junction unmatched. The DNA for the CDR3 is TGTGCCAGCAGAAGCGGGGGGGGCTACAATGAGCAGTTCTTC. Its translation is CASRSGGGYNEQFF.

V usage is TRBV5-8 and J usage is TRBJ2-7, with D possibly matching TRBD1 (5 bases). This CDR3 is built from 13 residues. Germline values: CDR1 SGHTS, CDR2 YDEGEE. Trimming took 4 bases from V and 2 from J, leaving 10 bases between them. This chain's CDR3 is CASSVSTAYEQYF. In DNA, the CDR3 is TGTGCCAGCAGCGTCTCGACAGCCTACGAGCAGTACTTC. Full variable domain (rest looked up from reference TRBV5-8 and TRBJ2-7): EAGVTQSPTHLIKTRGQQATLRCSPISGHTSVYWYQQALGLGLQFLLWYDEGEERNRGNFPPRFSGRQFPNYSSELNVNALELEDSALYLCASSVSTAYEQYFGPGTRLTVT.

This clone appeared a single time. The chain combines TRBV6-1 with TRBJ2-3; tentative D call: TRBD2 (5 bases). The germline V gene encodes CDR1 MNHNS and CDR2 SASEGT. The CDR3 has 14 amino acids. V dropped 7 bases and J dropped 0 bases, with 11 bases sitting between them. This CDR3 reads CASTDGGSTDTQYF. DNA of the CDR3: TGTGCCAGCACCGATGGCGGGAGCACAGATACGCAGTATTTT.

The chain is built from TRBV10-3 and TRBJ2-7; possible D gene TRBD1, 6 bases. CDR1 and CDR2 (germline): ENHRY, SYGVKD. The CDR3 has 12 residues. V was pared by 6 bases and J by 6 bases, with 12 bases between. The CDR3 DNA is TGTGCCATCAGCCTTGACAGGAGCGAGCAGTACGTC. As protein: CAISLDRSEQYV.

The chain has TRBV7-9 and TRBJ2-1, with 9 positions matching TRBD1. J was trimmed by 0 bases and V by 6 bases; bases with no gene match: 6. CDR1 is SEHNR and CDR2 is FQNEAQ in the germline V gene (reference sequence). CDR3 length equals 16 residues. The CDR3 sequence is CASRLTGGSSYNEQFF. The DNA of the CDR3 is TGTGCCAGCAGACTAACAGGGGGCAGCTCCTACAATGAGCAGTTCTTC.

This chain joins TRBV7-2 and TRBJ2-3, with D uncertain. The ends were cut back, 1 base at V and 0 bases at J, with 11 bases in the middle. The CDR3 totals 16 residues. Germline lookup yields CDR1 SGHTA and CDR2 FQGNSA. The CDR3 DNA sequence: TGTGCCAGCAGCTTAGGGGTTGGCGGTAGCACAGATACGCAGTATTTT. This translates into CASSLGVGGSTDTQYF.

This clone was detected only a few times. This rearrangement joins TRBV5-4 to TRBJ2-5, with 9 positions matching TRBD2. J lost 5 bases, V lost 4 bases, and 6 bases had no gene match. CDR1 is SGHNT and CDR2 is YYREEE in the germline V gene (reference sequence). The CDR3 has 14 residues. The CDR3 reads CASSIAGDEETQYF. The CDR3 DNA is TGTGCCAGCAGCATAGCGGGGGACGAGGAGACCCAGTACTTC.

The chain employs TRBV27 and TRBJ2-2; 11 bases fit TRBD2. Germline assignment: CDR1 MNHEY and CDR2 SMNVEV (reference sequence). The CDR3 length is 16 residues. Losses at the gene ends were 5 bases for V and 5 bases for J; bases not matched to a gene: 7. CDR3 nucleotides: TGTGCCAGCAGTCCGTTAGCGGGAGGGGGTACCGGGGAGCTGTTTTTT. Encoded protein: CASSPLAGGGTGELFF.

The chain couples TRBV11-2 to TRBJ2-2; D is perhaps TRBD2 (9 bases). Looked up from germline, CDR1 is SGHAT and CDR2 is FQNNGV. CDR3 length: 19 residues. Trimming took off 5 bases at V and 4 bases at J, with 26 bases between the two ends. The CDR3 loop reads CASSQRRGPSGKSTGELFF. The DNA of the CDR3 is TGTGCCAGCAGCCAACGCAGGGGGCCTAGCGGGAAGAGCACCGGGGAGCTGTTTTTT.

Remarks on this clone: The sample contains more than one DNA sequence encoding this CDR3. The chain links TRBV7-8 to TRBJ2-7; 10 bases agree with TRBD2. The germline gives CDR1 SGHVS, CDR2 FQNEAQ. V shed 1 base and J 3 bases; nucleotides not matched to a gene: 6. The CDR3 consists of 16 residues. DNA of the CDR3: TGTGCCAGCAGCTTAGGAGAACTAGCGGGAAGCTACGAGCAGTACTTC. It is translated as CASSLGELAGSYEQYF.

This chain joins TRBV29-1 and TRBJ2-5; maybe TRBD1 (6 bases). The length of the CDR3 is 14 residues. The ends were cut back, 3 bases at V and 2 bases at J, with 13 bases in the middle. CDR1 SQVTM and CDR2 ANQGSEA come from the germline V gene. The CDR3 DNA sequence: TGCAGCGTTGATCCGGACAGCATGCAAGAGACCCAGTACTTC. It is translated as CSVDPDSMQETQYF.

The genes are TRBV7-9 and TRBJ1-2; TRBD1 matches 7 bases. Looked up from germline, CDR1 is SEHNR and CDR2 is FQNEAQ (reference sequence). This CDR3 comprises 14 residues. V gave up 6 bases and J gave up 6 bases; unmatched junction bases: 10. The CDR3 here is CASRAYRDSDGYTF. CDR3 bases: TGTGCCAGCAGGGCATACCGGGACAGTGATGGCTACACCTTC. Full variable domain (outside the CDR3, taken from reference TRBV7-9 and TRBJ1-2): DTGVSQNPRHKITKRGQNVTFRCDPISEHNRLYWYRQTLGQGPEFLTYFQNEAQLEKSRLLSDRFSAERPKGSFSTLEIQRTEQGDSAMYLCASRAYRDSDGYTFGSGTRLTVV.